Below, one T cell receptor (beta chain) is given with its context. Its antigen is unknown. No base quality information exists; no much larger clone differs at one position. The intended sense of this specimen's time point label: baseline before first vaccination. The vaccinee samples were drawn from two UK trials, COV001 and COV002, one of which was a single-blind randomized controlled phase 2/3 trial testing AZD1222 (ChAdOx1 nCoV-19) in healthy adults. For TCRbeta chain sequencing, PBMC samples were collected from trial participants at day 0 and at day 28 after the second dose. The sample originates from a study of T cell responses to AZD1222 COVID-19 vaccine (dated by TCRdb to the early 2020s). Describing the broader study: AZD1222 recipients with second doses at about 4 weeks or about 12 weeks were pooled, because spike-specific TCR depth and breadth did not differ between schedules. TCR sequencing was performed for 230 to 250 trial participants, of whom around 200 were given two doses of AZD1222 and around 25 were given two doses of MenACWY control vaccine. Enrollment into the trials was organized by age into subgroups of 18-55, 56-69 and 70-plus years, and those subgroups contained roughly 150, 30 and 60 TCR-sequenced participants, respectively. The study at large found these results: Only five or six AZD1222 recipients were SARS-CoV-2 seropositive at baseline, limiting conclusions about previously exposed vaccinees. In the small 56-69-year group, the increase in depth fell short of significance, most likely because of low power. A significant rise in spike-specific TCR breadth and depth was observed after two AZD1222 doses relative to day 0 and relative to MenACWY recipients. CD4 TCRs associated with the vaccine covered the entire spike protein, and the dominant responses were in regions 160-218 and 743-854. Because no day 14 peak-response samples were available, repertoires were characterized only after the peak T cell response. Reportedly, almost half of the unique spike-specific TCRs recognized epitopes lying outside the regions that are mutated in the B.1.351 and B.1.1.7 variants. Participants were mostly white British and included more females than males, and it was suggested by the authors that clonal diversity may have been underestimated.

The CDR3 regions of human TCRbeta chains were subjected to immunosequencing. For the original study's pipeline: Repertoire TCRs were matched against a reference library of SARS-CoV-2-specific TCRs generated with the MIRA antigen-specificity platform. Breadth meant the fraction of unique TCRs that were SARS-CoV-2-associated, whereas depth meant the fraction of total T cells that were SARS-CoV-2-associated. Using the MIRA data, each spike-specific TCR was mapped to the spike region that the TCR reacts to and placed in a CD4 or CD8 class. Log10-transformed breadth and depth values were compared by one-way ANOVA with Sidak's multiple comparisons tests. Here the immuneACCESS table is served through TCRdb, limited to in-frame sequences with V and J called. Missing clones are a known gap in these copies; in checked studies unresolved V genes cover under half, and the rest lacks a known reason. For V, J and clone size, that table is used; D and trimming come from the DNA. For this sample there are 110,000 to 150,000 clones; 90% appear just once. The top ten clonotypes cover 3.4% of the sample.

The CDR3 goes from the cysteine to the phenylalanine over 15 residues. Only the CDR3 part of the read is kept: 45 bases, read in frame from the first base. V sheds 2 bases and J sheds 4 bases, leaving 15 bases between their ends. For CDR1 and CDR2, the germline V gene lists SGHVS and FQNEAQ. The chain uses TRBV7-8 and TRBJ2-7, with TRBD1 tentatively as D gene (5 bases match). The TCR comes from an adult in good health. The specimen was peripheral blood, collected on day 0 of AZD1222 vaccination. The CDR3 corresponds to CASSLWQGSKYEQYF. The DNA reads TGTGCCAGCAGCTTATGGCAGGGTTCTAAGTACGAGCAGTACTTC.